These 12 T cell receptor beta chains were all obtained from the same sample, sequenced in a study of monozygotic twins with inflammatory bowel disease. TCRdb re-called the 5' RACE reads and shows each CDR3 protein once, DNA omitted. The sample totals around 450,000 distinct CDR3 sequences. The sequenced material came from blood. The receptors were sampled from a human donor with ulcerative colitis or Crohn's disease, or a healthy co-twin of an affected twin (not recorded which).

This chain links TRBV6-1 with TRBJ1-1; TCRdb calls TRBD1, which cannot be checked without DNA. Germline assignment: CDR1 MNHNS and CDR2 SASEGT. This CDR3 contains 14 residues. This CDR3 reads CASRNRPMNTEAFF.

J is TRBJ2-5 and V is TRBV24-1; TCRdb picks TRBD2, but there is no DNA to check that call. The CDR3 runs 15 residues. Germline CDR1 KGHDR, CDR2 SFDVKD. The CDR3 region is CATSDGGAAKETQYF.

V is TRBV29-1 and J is TRBJ2-5; with no DNA, the TCRdb D assignment of TRBD2 cannot be verified. The germline V gene has CDR1 SQVTM and CDR2 ANQGSEA. This CDR3 region has 13 residues. Here the CDR3 reads CSVEVAGRETQYF. Looking up the rest from reference TRBV29-1 and TRBJ2-5 gives the full variable domain: SAVISQKPSRDICQRGTSLTIQCQVDSQVTMMFWYRQQPGQSLTLIATANQGSEATYESGFVIDKFPISRPNLTFSTLTVSNMSPEDSSIYLCSVEVAGRETQYFGPGTRLLVL.

V and J are TRBV12-3 or TRBV12-4 and TRBJ2-2; TCRdb's D call, TRBD1, is unchecked because there is no DNA. The CDR3 spans 15 residues. CDR3 loop: CASSRTGKNTGELFF.

The gene calls are TRBV5-1 and TRBJ2-1; TCRdb's D call, TRBD2, is unchecked because there is no DNA. The CDR3 loop spans 16 amino acids. Germline V gene data show CDR1 as SGHRS and CDR2 as YFSETQ. CDR3 sequence: CASSPRTSGSSHEQFF.

This sequence joins TRBV29-1 and TRBJ1-1; the D gene TCRdb calls, TRBD1, cannot be checked with no DNA. CDR3 length: 18 amino acids. Germline CDR1 and CDR2: SQVTM and ANQGSEA. This CDR3 reads CSVEGSLITGRSGVEAFF.

CDR3 region: CASSPSMANVLTF. This chain uses TRBV18 with TRBJ2-6. This CDR3 spans 13 amino acids. CDR1 and CDR2 from the germline V gene are KGHSH and LQKENI.

The chain employs TRBV25-1 and TRBJ2-3; TCRdb selects TRBD1, and the lack of DNA leaves this call unchecked. CDR3 length equals 14 residues. Per germline, CDR1 MGHDK and CDR2 SYGVNS. This CDR3 is CASRDRGVVDTHYF.

Here the CDR3 reads CASSRSDFEAFF. The rearrangement links TRBV3-1 to TRBJ1-1. CDR1 is LGHDT, CDR2 YNNKEL, per germline (reference sequence). The CDR3 loop spans 12 amino acids.

The rearrangement uses TRBV5-1 and TRBJ1-2; TCRdb names TRBD1, which stays unverified in the absence of DNA. CDR3 length: 14 residues. Germline V gene sequence: CDR1 SGHRS, CDR2 YFSETQ. The CDR3 sequence is CASSLEDRGSGYTF.

The V and J genes are TRBV29-1 and TRBJ2-2; TCRdb's D gene call, TRBD2, goes unchecked for lack of DNA. Per the germline V gene, CDR1 is SQVTM and CDR2 is ANQGSEA. The CDR3 totals 15 residues. CDR3: CSVSNLAGPTGELFF.

V gene TRBV9 combines with J gene TRBJ2-1; TCRdb reports TRBD1, a call that lacks DNA to check it against. CDR3 size: 16 residues. Germline CDR1 and CDR2: SGDLS and YYNGEE. The CDR3 loop reads CASSGKSGTGNNEQFF. Together with reference TRBV9 and TRBJ2-1, the CDR3 gives the full variable domain: DSGVTQTPKHLITATGQRVTLRCSPRSGDLSVYWYQQSLDQGLQFLIQYYNGEERAKGNILERFSAQQFPDLHSELNLSSLELGDSALYFCASSGKSGTGNNEQFFGPGTRLTVL.